Below, 3 T cell receptor beta chains from the same sample are listed, as sequenced in a study of blood T cells in healthy people across ages. Through a sample-barcoded 5' primer and a J-beta primer mix, a second PCR was run for roughly 6 to 11 cycles. TCRdb re-called the 5' RACE reads through MiXCR, storing one row per CDR3 protein. Of under 800,000 distinct CDR3 sequences in the sample, 35% to 45% were seen once. Sample: blood. Source of these receptors: a woman aged 55-70 years in good health.

Notes on this clonotype: A junction end diverges from the germline sequence, so it may reflect a read error. The rearrangement uses TRBV3-1 and TRBJ2-3; D remains unclear. From germline, CDR1 is LGHDT and CDR2 YNNKEL (reference sequence). The CDR3 is made up of 16 amino acids. CDR3 sequence: CACSQGVPGGTDTQYF. The CDR3 DNA follows: TGTGCCTGCAGCCAAGGAGTCCCGGGCGGCACAGATACGCAGTATTTT.

This clonotype has only a few counts. The rearrangement joins TRBV4-2 to TRBJ2-3; the D is unclear. The CDR3 covers 15 residues. CDR1 and CDR2 (germline): LGHNA, YNFKEQ. V was trimmed by 1 base and J by 1 base, leaving 9 bases between them. The CDR3 nucleotides are TGTGCCAGCAGCCAAGCGGTAGAGGGCACAGATACGCAGTATTTT. Its translation is CASSQAVEGTDTQYF.

The chain links TRBV4-2 to TRBJ2-3; 12 nucleotides agree with TRBD2. Looked up from germline, CDR1 is LGHNA and CDR2 is YNFKEQ. This CDR3 contains 17 residues. Trimming at V came to 2 bases and at J to 5 bases, leaving 8 bases not matched to a gene. For the CDR3, the DNA is TGTGCCAGCAGCCAATCAAGACTAGCGGGAGTACTAGATACGCAGTATTTT. It is translated as CASSQSRLAGVLDTQYF.